This T cell receptor (beta chain) was recorded in a study of blood T cell repertoires in COVID-19. Study in general: Acute and convalescent COVID-19 samples came from the United States, Italy and Spain. The cDNA or gDNA used as material had been derived from T cells, B-cell-depleted T cells, or PBMCs.

This CDR3 comprises 15 residues. Authors' data handling: Reference gene primer amplification in the assay estimated nucleated cell counts. Here immunoSEQ multiplex PCR was the method, and the copy in TCRdb shows in-frame clones only, minus some. V, J and clone size are those of that table, while D and trimming were read from the DNA. This sample has 60,000 to 75,000 clones, with under 90% found just once. This sequence was found in a human donor in a cohort sampled during active COVID-19. Sequencing input: peripheral blood. The V gene is TRBV1, the J gene TRBJ1-5. TRBV1 is an annotated pseudogene. CDR3 protein: CTSSQEREFDQPQHF. The CDR3 DNA follows: TGCACCAGCAGCCAAGAACGCGAGTTCGATCAGCCCCAGCATTTT.